The source of this TCR beta chain is a study of tumor-infiltrating lymphocytes in oesophageal squamous cell carcinoma. From the PCR reads, TCRdb called clonotypes with MiXCR, one entry per CDR3 protein. Of 10,000 to 12,000 distinct CDR3 sequences in the sample, roughly 60% were seen once. Germline loops: CDR1 WSHSY, CDR2 SAAADI. CDR3 length: 12 residues. This chain joins TRBV10-2 and TRBJ2-1, with unresolved D. The DNA matches TRBJ2-7 better at its end, which makes the J call doubtful. This clonotype was sampled from a female donor with esophageal squamous cell carcinoma. The sequencing sample was made of esophageal tumor tissue. The DNA for the CDR3 is TGCGCCAGCTCTCAGCGTGGCTACGAGCAGTACTTC. This codes for CASSQRGYEQYF.